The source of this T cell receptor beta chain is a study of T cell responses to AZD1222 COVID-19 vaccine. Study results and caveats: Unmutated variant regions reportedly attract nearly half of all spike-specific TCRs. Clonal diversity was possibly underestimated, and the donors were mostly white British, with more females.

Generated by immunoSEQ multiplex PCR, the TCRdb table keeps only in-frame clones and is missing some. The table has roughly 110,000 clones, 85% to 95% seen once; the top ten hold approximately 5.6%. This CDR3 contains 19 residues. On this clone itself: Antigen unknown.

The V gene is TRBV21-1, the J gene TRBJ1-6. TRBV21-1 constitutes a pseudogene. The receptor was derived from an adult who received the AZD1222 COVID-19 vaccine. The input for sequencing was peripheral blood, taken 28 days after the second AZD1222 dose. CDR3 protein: CASSNYLPTEREDNSPLHF. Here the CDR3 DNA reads TGTGCCAGCAGCAACTACCTACCTACAGAGAGGGAGGATAATTCACCCCTCCACTTT.